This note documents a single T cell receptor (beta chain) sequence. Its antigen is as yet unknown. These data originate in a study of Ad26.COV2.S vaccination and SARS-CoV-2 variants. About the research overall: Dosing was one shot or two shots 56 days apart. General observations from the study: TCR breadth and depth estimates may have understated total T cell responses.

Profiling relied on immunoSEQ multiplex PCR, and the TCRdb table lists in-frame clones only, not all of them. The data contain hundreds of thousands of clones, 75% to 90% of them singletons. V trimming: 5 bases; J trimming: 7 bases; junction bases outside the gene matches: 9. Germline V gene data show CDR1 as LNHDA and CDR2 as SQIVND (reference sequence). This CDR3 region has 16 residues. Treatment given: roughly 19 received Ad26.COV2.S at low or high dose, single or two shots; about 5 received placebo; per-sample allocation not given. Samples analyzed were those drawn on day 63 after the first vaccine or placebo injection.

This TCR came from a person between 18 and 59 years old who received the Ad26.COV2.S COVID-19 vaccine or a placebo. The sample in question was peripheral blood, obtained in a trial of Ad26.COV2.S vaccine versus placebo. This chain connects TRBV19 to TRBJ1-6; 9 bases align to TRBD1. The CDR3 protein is CASSVRDRVGNSPLHF. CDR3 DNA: TGTGCCAGTAGTGTCCGGGACAGGGTCGGGAATTCACCCCTCCACTTT.